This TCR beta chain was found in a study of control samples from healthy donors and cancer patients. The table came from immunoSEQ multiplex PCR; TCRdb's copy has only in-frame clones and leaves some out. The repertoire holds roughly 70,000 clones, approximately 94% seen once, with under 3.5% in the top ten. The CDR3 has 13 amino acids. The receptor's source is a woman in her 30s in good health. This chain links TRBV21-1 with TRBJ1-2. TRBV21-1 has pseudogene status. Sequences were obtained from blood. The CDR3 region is CASSKPPHPEMAF. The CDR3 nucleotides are TGTGCCAGCAGCAAACCCCCCCACCCCGAGATGGCCTTC.